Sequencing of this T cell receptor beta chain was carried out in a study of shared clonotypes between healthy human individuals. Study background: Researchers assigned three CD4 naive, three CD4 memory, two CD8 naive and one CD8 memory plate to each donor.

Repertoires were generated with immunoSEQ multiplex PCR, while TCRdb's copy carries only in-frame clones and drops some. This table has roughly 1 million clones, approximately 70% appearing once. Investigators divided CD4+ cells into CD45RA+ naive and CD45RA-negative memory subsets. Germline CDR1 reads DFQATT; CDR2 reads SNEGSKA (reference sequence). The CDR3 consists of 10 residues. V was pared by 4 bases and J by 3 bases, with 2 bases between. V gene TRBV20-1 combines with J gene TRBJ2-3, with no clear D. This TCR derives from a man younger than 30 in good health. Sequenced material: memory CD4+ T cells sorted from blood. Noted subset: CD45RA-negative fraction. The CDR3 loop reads CSAKTDTQYF. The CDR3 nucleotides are TGCAGTGCTAAAACAGATACGCAGTATTTT.